This T cell receptor (beta chain) was captured by sequencing in a study of blood T cell repertoires in COVID-19 (dated by TCRdb to 2018 to 2020). About the investigation overall: Collaborator samples came from the United States, Italy and Spain and covered acute and convalescent phases of COVID-19. The repertoires were released in a freely available public database intended as a resource for research on the immune response to SARS-CoV-2. Sample metadata almost always included a de-identified subject ID, COVID-19 status, age in years and sex. The dataset comprised deeply sampled blood TCRbeta repertoires from subjects exposed to, actively infected with, or recovered from COVID-19. The samples were drawn from the first 160 participants of the ongoing ImmuneRACE study and from 1,254 subjects provided by 6 global collaborators. The material from the prospective study consisted of cDNA or gDNA derived from T cells, B-cell-depleted T cells, or PBMCs. Where available, HLA class I and class II types were obtained from metadata supplied by the sample provider rather than from assay-based typing.

Worth noting for this clone: Which antigen it targets is not known. No base qualities exist here, and no much larger clone lies one base off it.

Trimming takes 0 bases off V and 5 bases off J; junction bases not matched to a gene: 12. The germline V gene supplies CDR1 SGHTA and CDR2 FQGNSA. The CDR3 numbers 19 residues from cysteine through phenylalanine. This entry keeps only the CDR3 DNA: 57 bases, framed from base 1. TCRbeta CDR3 regions were amplified from genomic DNA using the immunoSEQ Assay, a bias-controlled multiplex PCR. On the study's bioinformatics: Nucleated cell counts per sample were estimated from amplification of reference gene primers within the assay. Sequence reads were collapsed and filtered to measure the absolute abundance of every unique TCRbeta CDR3 rearrangement. For each sample, productive Simpson clonality was calculated by taking the square root of Simpson's diversity index across productive rearrangements. TCRdb holds this immuneACCESS table with in-frame rearrangements only. Some clones are missing; in checked studies, unresolved V genes explain under half, and the rest has no known cause. V, J and clone size reflect that table, while D and trimming were determined from the DNA. Counted in this sample were about 76,000 clones; about 69% of them appeared once. The ten largest account for 21% of the sample.

Whole blood was collected in K2EDTA tubes by collaborating institutions according to the institutions' own protocols. For TCRbeta analysis, collaborators shipped samples as frozen whole blood, isolated PBMCs, or DNA extracted from either of those sample types. Study-wide findings and limitations: The quantity of clinical and demographic metadata differed by source and by participant and was supplied without curation.

This TCR was sampled from a man between 65 and 85 years old with acute or convalescent COVID-19. Sequencing was done on a sample of peripheral blood. Recombination joined TRBV7-2 with TRBJ2-2; 10 junctional bases match TRBD2. The bases are TGTGCCAGCAGCTTAGCAGGAAGCCTAGCGGGAGTTCGAACCGGGGAGCTGTTTTTT. Translated, this gives CASSLAGSLAGVRTGELFF.